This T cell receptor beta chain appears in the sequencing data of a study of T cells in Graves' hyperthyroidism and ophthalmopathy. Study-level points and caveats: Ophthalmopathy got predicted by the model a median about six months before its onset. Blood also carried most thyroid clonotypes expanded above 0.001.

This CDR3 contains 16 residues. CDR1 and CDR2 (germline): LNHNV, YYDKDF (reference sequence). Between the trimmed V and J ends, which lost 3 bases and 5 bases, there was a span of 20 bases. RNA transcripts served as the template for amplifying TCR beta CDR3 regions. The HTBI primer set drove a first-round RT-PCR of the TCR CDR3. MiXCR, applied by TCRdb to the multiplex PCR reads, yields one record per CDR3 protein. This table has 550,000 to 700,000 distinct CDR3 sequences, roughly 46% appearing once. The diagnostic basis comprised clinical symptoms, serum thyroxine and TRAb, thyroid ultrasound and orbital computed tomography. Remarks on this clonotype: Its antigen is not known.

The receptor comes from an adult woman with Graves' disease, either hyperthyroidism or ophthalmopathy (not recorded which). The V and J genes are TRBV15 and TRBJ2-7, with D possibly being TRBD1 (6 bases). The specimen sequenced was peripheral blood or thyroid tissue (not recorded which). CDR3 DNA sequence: TGTGCCACCAGCAGGGAACAGGGCGAGGGTTCGGACGAGCAGTACTTC. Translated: CATSREQGEGSDEQYF.